One sample yielded the 15 T cell receptor beta chains listed below, sequenced in a study of T cells in Graves' hyperthyroidism and ophthalmopathy (dated by TCRdb to about 2019). Library preparation used multiplex PCR. TCRdb lists the instrument as Illumina HiSeq 2000. TCR beta CDR3 regions were amplified from RNA transcripts. A first-round RT-PCR of the TCR CDR3 used the HTBI primer set with the Qiagen OneStep RT-PCR kit. TCRdb reran the public reads through fastp at Q25 and MiXCR, keeping productive beta chains. Here each entry gathers all rows of one CDR3 protein and keeps the most common genes and DNA. Present in this sample are about 520,000 distinct CDR3 sequences, 20% of which were seen just once. About 30% of the sample is held by the ten biggest clonotypes. The sequencing sample was made of blood. These receptors were collected from a young man with Graves' hyperthyroidism.

This clonotype showed up many times. CDR3 residues: CASSYNRLAAGELFF. The DNA for the CDR3 is TGTGCCAGCAGTTACAATCGACTAGCCGCCGGGGAGCTGTTTTTT. V usage is TRBV6-5 and J usage is TRBJ2-2, with 7 bases aligning to TRBD2. Germline assignment: CDR1 MNHEY and CDR2 SVGAGI. V shed 2 bases, J shed 6 bases, and the junction held 6 bases outside the gene matches. The CDR3 loop spans 15 amino acids.

The V gene is TRBV6-5, the J gene TRBJ2-7; 10 bases fit TRBD1. Germline V gene lookup returns CDR1 MNHEY and CDR2 SVGAGI. J gave up 3 bases and V 0 bases, and 8 bases lay outside the gene matches. The CDR3 is made up of 17 amino acids. This CDR3 is CASSYSKPTGGYYEQYF. The CDR3 DNA sequence: TGTGCCAGCAGTTACTCGAAGCCGACAGGGGGCTACTACGAGCAGTACTTC.

This clonotype was seen a handful of times. The V and J genes are TRBV20-1 and TRBJ2-7; D is unresolved. The length of the CDR3 is 14 residues. Trimming removed 6 bases from V and 3 bases from J, with 18 bases in between. Germline CDR1 is DFQATT and CDR2 is SNEGSKA (reference sequence). The CDR3 nucleotides read TGCAGTGCCATCCCCACACATGTTAACTACGAGCAGTACTTC. Protein sequence: CSAIPTHVNYEQYF.

This clonotype was seen a handful of times. V gene TRBV6-2 or TRBV6-3 combines with J gene TRBJ2-5; 9 bases agree with TRBD2. Per germline, CDR1 MNHEY and CDR2 SVGEGT. J lost 5 bases, V lost 5 bases, and 9 bases had no gene match. The length of the CDR3 is 15 residues. The CDR3 region has the DNA TGTGCCAGCAGTCCCCCGGGACTAGCCCGTGAGACCCAGTACTTC. It encodes CASSPPGLARETQYF.

As to this clonotype: The conserved final phenylalanine or tryptophan is absent from the CDR3, which likely points to a read error. The CDR3 DNA reads TGTGCCAGCAGTGAGCGGGCTGGCTACACCGTC. Its protein is CASSERAGYTV. V and J are TRBV2 and TRBJ1-2; D unclear. The CDR3 runs 11 residues. CDR1 and CDR2 from the germline V gene are SNHLY and FYNNEI. V gave up 3 bases and J gave up 7 bases, with 6 bases separating them.

This clonotype was seen many times. The chain recombines TRBV9 with TRBJ2-5; D possibly corresponds to TRBD2 (7 bases). The germline V gene has CDR1 SGDLS and CDR2 YYNGEE. Trimming shortened V by 0 bases and J by 5 bases, and 14 bases separated the two germline ends. This CDR3 contains 15 residues. The CDR3 reads CASSVAGGAQETQYF. The CDR3 DNA sequence: TGTGCCAGCAGCGTAGCTGGGGGGGCCCAGGAGACCCAGTACTTC.

The chain combines TRBV11-2 with TRBJ1-1, with TRBD1 matching 7 bases. Germline CDR1 SGHAT, CDR2 FQNNGV. This CDR3 spans 15 amino acids. The trim removed 1 base at V and 5 bases at J, leaving 7 bases unmatched. CDR3 bases: TGTGCCAGCAGCTTAGTAGAGGGGGCAAGAACTGAAGCTTTCTTT. The encoded protein is CASSLVEGARTEAFF.

About this clonotype itself: At one end the junction does not follow the germline gene, possibly because of a read error. The chain uses TRBV6-1 and TRBJ2-7; D is perhaps TRBD1 (6 bases). The CDR3 covers 14 residues. Looked up from germline, CDR1 is MNHNS and CDR2 is SASEGT. CDR3 sequence (DNA): TGTGTCAGCACCGGGACATCCCACGCCTACGAGCAGTACTTC. It translates to CVSTGTSHAYEQYF.

This clonotype came up a few times. The chain has TRBV6-1 and TRBJ2-2; D not certain. CDR3 size: 13 residues. Deletions cut 7 bases from V and 4 bases from J, with 10 bases between. Germline V lookup: CDR1 MNHNS, CDR2 SASEGT. The CDR3 nucleotides are TGTGCCAGCATGCGTTATGGCACCGGGGAGCTGTTTTTT. It yields the protein CASMRYGTGELFF.

This clonotype has more than one count but fewer than ten. The chain has TRBV30 and TRBJ1-5; TRBD1 might be the D (6 bases). CDR1 is GTSNPN, CDR2 SVGIG, per germline (reference sequence). This CDR3 is 13 amino acids long. V was clipped by 5 bases and J by 6 bases, with 14 bases between them. In DNA, the CDR3 is TGTGCCTGGGGCCCCACAGGGTCTCAGCCCCAGCATTTT. It translates to CAWGPTGSQPQHF. The whole variable domain, filled in from reference TRBV30 and TRBJ1-5, reads SQTIHQWPATLVQPVGSPLSLECTVEGTSNPNLYWYRQAAGRGLQLLFYSVGIGQISSEVPQNLSASRPQDRQFILSSKKLLLSDSGFYLCAWGPTGSQPQHFGDGTRLSIL.

This rearrangement joins TRBV12-3 or TRBV12-4 to TRBJ2-7; 12 nucleotides line up with TRBD2. Trimming took 8 bases from V and 5 from J; bases not matched to a gene: 4. The CDR3 covers 13 residues. CDR3 DNA: TGTGCCAGCCGACTAGCGGGAGCAGACGAGCAGTACTTC. Translation: CASRLAGADEQYF.

In its sample, this clonotype was seen many times. The chain links TRBV29-1 to TRBJ2-5; D gene unclear. V was trimmed by 6 bases and J by 4 bases, leaving 15 bases between them. The CDR3 loop spans 13 amino acids. Germline V gives CDR1 SQVTM, CDR2 ANQGSEA. CDR3 in amino acids: CSVRARTTETQYF. CDR3 DNA sequence: TGCAGCGTAAGAGCTAGAACCACAGAGACCCAGTACTTC.

This clonotype was detected many times. The rearrangement uses TRBV19 and TRBJ1-1; D unclear. The CDR3 runs 10 residues. Trimming removed 6 bases from V and 6 bases from J, with 5 bases in between. The germline V gene encodes CDR1 LNHDA and CDR2 SQIVND (reference sequence). The CDR3 sequence is CASRGPEAFF. The CDR3 region has the DNA TGTGCCAGTAGGGGTCCTGAAGCTTTCTTT. Drawing the rest from reference TRBV19 and TRBJ1-1, the complete variable domain is DGGITQSPKYLFRKEGQNVTLSCEQNLNHDAMYWYRQDPGQGLRLIYYSQIVNDFQKGDIAEGYSVSREKKESFPLTVTSAQKNPTAFYLCASRGPEAFFGQGTRLTVV.

This clonotype was seen ten or more times. The chain employs TRBV29-1 and TRBJ1-1; D ambiguous. Trimming took off 7 bases at V and 1 base at J, with 10 bases between the two ends. Germline lookup yields CDR1 SQVTM and CDR2 ANQGSEA. This CDR3 contains 12 residues. The DNA for the CDR3 is TGCAGCGGCTGGCGGAGGAACACTGAAGCTTTCTTT. Its translation: CSGWRRNTEAFF.

This clonotype appeared many times. As DNA, the CDR3 is TGCAGCGTCCCGGGACTAGCGGGGGGAGCCTACGAGCAGTACTTC. Residues: CSVPGLAGGAYEQYF. This chain joins TRBV29-1 and TRBJ2-7; 15 bases line up with TRBD2. V was clipped by 6 bases and J by 2 bases; unmatched bases: 5. Germline values: CDR1 SQVTM, CDR2 ANQGSEA. The CDR3 has 15 residues.